Following are 21 T cell receptor beta chains from one sample sequenced in a study of Tregs in tolerant kidney transplant recipients. The protocol was immunoSEQ multiplex PCR, while the TCRdb copy is restricted to in-frame clones and leaves out a portion. The sample yields some 47,000 clones, approximately 89% seen once. Related graft donors supplied nonmyeloablative bone marrow transplants, and mixed chimerism was transient. The input for sequencing was CD8+ T cells from blood (PBMCs), taken 12 months after the transplant. The receptors stem from a human patient who received a combined kidney and bone marrow transplant. The T cells may come from the graft donor.

The chain links TRBV2 to TRBJ2-3; D is uncertain. V was clipped by 3 bases and J by 0 bases, with 10 bases between them. From germline, CDR1 is SNHLY and CDR2 FYNNEI. The CDR3 has 15 amino acids. The CDR3, as DNA: TGTGCCAGCAGTGAGCACGCCGGTAGCACAGATACGCAGTATTTT. This translates into CASSEHAGSTDTQYF. Combining the CDR3 with reference TRBV2 and TRBJ2-3 gives the whole variable domain EPEVTQTPSHQVTQMGQEVILRCVPISNHLYFYWYRQILGQKVEFLVSFYNNEISEKSEIFDDQFSVERPDGSNFTLKIRSTKLEDSAMYFCASSEHAGSTDTQYFGPGTRLTVL.

This clone was detected once. The chain carries TRBV28 and TRBJ2-1, with D perhaps TRBD2 (5 bases). CDR3 length: 12 amino acids. CDR1 and CDR2 (germline): MDHEN, SYDVKM. With 10 bases removed from V and 1 base from J, the gap between germline ends came to 8 bases. The CDR3 is CATSGSYNEQFF. The CDR3 coding sequence is TGTGCCACCTCGGGATCCTACAATGAGCAGTTCTTC.

This chain joins TRBV27 and TRBJ2-7, with 10 positions matching TRBD2. The CDR3 consists of 12 residues. The V gene's germline CDR1 is MNHEY and CDR2 SMNVEV (reference sequence). J was trimmed by 4 bases and V by 8 bases; bases with no gene match: 2. CDR3 protein: CASASGSYEQYF. The CDR3 bases are TGTGCCAGCGCTAGCGGGAGTTACGAGCAGTACTTC.

This clone was observed a few times. The J gene is TRBJ1-1, the V gene TRBV28, with 9 bases lining up with TRBD1. This CDR3 contains 14 residues. J gave up 6 bases and V 7 bases, and 9 bases lay outside the gene matches. Germline V gene sequence: CDR1 MDHEN, CDR2 SYDVKM. The DNA for the CDR3 is TGTGCCAGCACCACCCACAGGGGGCGAGCTGAAGCTTTCTTT. Translated: CASTTHRGRAEAFF.

The chain has TRBV13 and TRBJ2-7; 9 positions agree with TRBD1. Germline values: CDR1 PRHDT, CDR2 FYEKMQ (reference sequence). V lost 6 bases, J lost 7 bases, and 13 bases stayed unmatched. This CDR3 comprises 15 residues. The CDR3 DNA sequence: TGTGCCAGCAGGGACATGACAGGGGGACGAGGGGAGCAGTACTTC. Protein: CASRDMTGGRGEQYF.

This rearrangement joins TRBV27 to TRBJ1-1; D remains ambiguous. Trimming shortened V by 2 bases and J by 1 base, and 17 bases separated the two germline ends. The CDR3 runs 17 residues. Germline V gene sequence: CDR1 MNHEY, CDR2 SMNVEV (reference sequence). CDR3 sequence reads: CASSLLWRPPGNTEAFF. The DNA of the CDR3 is TGTGCCAGCAGTTTACTCTGGAGGCCTCCTGGGAACACTGAAGCTTTCTTT.

In this sample, this clone turned up a few times. The rearrangement uses TRBV4-1 and TRBJ2-1, with D tentatively TRBD2 (5 bases). The CDR3 length is 14 residues. V was cut by 0 bases and J by 4 bases, with 7 bases left in between. The germline gives CDR1 MGHRA, CDR2 YSYEKL. The CDR3 region has the DNA TGCGCCAGCAGCCAAGATCGGGGATACAATGAGCAGTTCTTC. It is translated as CASSQDRGYNEQFF.

The rearrangement joins TRBV4-1 to TRBJ2-2, with 16 bases that match TRBD2. The ends lost 4 bases at V and 3 bases at J; junction bases unmatched: 11. The CDR3 spans 20 residues. CDR1 and CDR2 (germline): MGHRA, YSYEKL. The CDR3: CASSLTGTSGGAGDTGELFF. The DNA of the CDR3 is TGCGCCAGCAGCCTTACCGGGACTAGCGGGGGGGCCGGGGACACCGGGGAGCTGTTTTTT.

The V call is TRBV11-2, the J call TRBJ2-7; D unresolved. Germline V CDR1 and CDR2: SGHAT, FQNNGV. V was shortened by 1 base and J by 2 bases, with 9 bases between the two germline ends. The CDR3 totals 14 residues. The chain's CDR3 is CASSLGHGPYEQYF. Here the CDR3 DNA reads TGTGCCAGCAGCTTAGGTCATGGGCCCTACGAGCAGTACTTC.

This clone was recorded only once. This chain uses TRBV7-9 with TRBJ1-4; no definite D call. The V end was cut by 5 bases, the J end by 0 bases, with 7 bases between. There are 14 residues in the CDR3. The germline CDR1 and CDR2 sequences are SEHNR and FQNEAQ (reference sequence). In nucleotides, the CDR3 is TGTGCCAGCAGCCGAGTAGCAACTAATGAAAAACTGTTTTTT. Translating it yields CASSRVATNEKLFF.

This clone was recorded once. The chain links TRBV13 to TRBJ2-7, with 10 bases aligning to TRBD1. V gave up 4 bases and J gave up 2 bases; unmatched junction bases: 5. Per the germline V gene, CDR1 is PRHDT and CDR2 is FYEKMQ (reference sequence). This CDR3 contains 15 residues. Written as DNA, the CDR3 is TGTGCCAGCAGCTCCCGGGACAGGGGCACCTACGAGCAGTACTTC. Translation: CASSSRDRGTYEQYF.

The chain combines TRBV7-2 with TRBJ2-3, with TRBD2 matching 12 bases. With V trimmed by 5 bases and J by 0 bases, 6 bases remained unmatched. CDR1 and CDR2 from the germline V gene are SGHTA and FQGNSA. The CDR3 contains 17 residues. The DNA of the CDR3 is TGTGCCAGCAGCGTAGGGACTAGCGGGCCTAGCACAGATACGCAGTATTTT. Its protein product is CASSVGTSGPSTDTQYF.

The chain combines TRBV7-8 with TRBJ2-5, with 8 bases fitting TRBD2. V gave up 8 bases and J gave up 3 bases; unmatched junction bases: 2. Germline V lookup: CDR1 SGHVS, CDR2 FQNEAQ. This CDR3 has 12 amino acids. The CDR3 DNA reads as TGTGCCAGCCAAGCGGGGGAAGAGACCCAGTACTTC. It codes for CASQAGEETQYF.

V usage is TRBV9 and J usage is TRBJ1-1; tentative D call: TRBD1 (5 bases). The CDR3 is 15 residues long. CDR1 and CDR2 (germline): SGDLS, YYNGEE. Trimming removed 0 bases from V and 4 bases from J, with 13 bases in between. The CDR3, as DNA: TGTGCCAGCAGCGTAGTGCCAACGGGGGGCACTGAAGCTTTCTTT. As protein: CASSVVPTGGTEAFF.

The gene calls are TRBV5-6 and TRBJ2-5; 10 positions match TRBD2. The junction had 13 bases not matched to a gene; V was cut back by 0 bases and J by 5 bases. The CDR3 totals 18 residues. CDR1 and CDR2 (germline): SGHDT, YYEEEE. CDR3 in amino acids: CASSLGPAGGPLLETQYF. The CDR3 nucleotides read TGTGCCAGCAGCTTGGGCCCAGCGGGAGGGCCTTTATTGGAGACCCAGTACTTC.

CDR3 protein: CASSLTSGRGSDTQYF. CDR3 in DNA: TGTGCCAGCAGCCTAACTAGCGGGAGGGGGTCAGATACGCAGTATTTT. V usage is TRBV7-6 and J usage is TRBJ2-3, with 13 positions matching TRBD2. The germline gives CDR1 SGHVS, CDR2 FNYEAQ. The J segment lost 4 bases and the V segment lost 5 bases, leaving 6 bases of the junction unmatched. The CDR3 spans 16 residues.

The rearrangement joins TRBV5-1 to TRBJ2-5, with 8 bases identical to TRBD1. The DNA end is more similar to TRBJ2-7, so the J call may be wrong. Germline lookup yields CDR1 SGHRS and CDR2 YFSETQ. The CDR3 length is 17 residues. CDR3 nucleotides: TGCGCCAGCAGCTTGGCCTCCGAGACAGGGGATGGGGACGAGCAGTACTTC. Translated, it gives CASSLASETGDGDEQYF.

The chain recombines TRBV28 with TRBJ1-1; 8 nucleotides line up with TRBD1. The germline V gene has CDR1 MDHEN and CDR2 SYDVKM. Trimming took 3 bases from V and 0 from J; bases not matched to a gene: 6. The CDR3 runs 16 residues. CDR3 nucleotide sequence: TGTGCCAGCAGTTTCGGACAGGGTCTTATGAACACTGAAGCTTTCTTT. Residues: CASSFGQGLMNTEAFF.

The chain recombines TRBV4-3 with TRBJ1-3; D may be TRBD1 (5 bases). Trimming removed 0 bases from V and 0 bases from J, with 12 bases in between. The CDR3 totals 17 residues. CDR1 is LGHNA and CDR2 is YSLEER in the germline V gene. The CDR3 coding sequence is TGCGCCAGCAGCCAAGATCGTGAGGGACTCTCTGGAAACACCATATATTTT. Translation: CASSQDREGLSGNTIYF.

This chain uses TRBV15 with TRBJ2-1; 9 nucleotides line up with TRBD2. Germline values: CDR1 LNHNV, CDR2 YYDKDF (reference sequence). This CDR3 is built from 13 residues. The J segment lost 9 bases and the V segment lost 4 bases, leaving 4 bases of the junction unmatched. As DNA, the CDR3 is TGTGCCACCAGCACCCATAGCGGGAGTGAGCAGTTCTTC. It is translated as CATSTHSGSEQFF.

The rearrangement links TRBV5-6 to TRBJ2-1; possibly TRBD2 for D (7 bases). The CDR3 runs to 12 residues. The V end was cut by 3 bases, the J end by 10 bases, with 11 bases between. Germline V CDR1 and CDR2: SGHDT, YYEEEE. In DNA, the CDR3 is TGTGCCAGCAGCTCTGGGGGGGGCGAGCAGTTCTTC. This sequence encodes CASSSGGGEQFF.